This T cell receptor (beta chain) was obtained from a study of CD8 T cells in ankylosing spondylitis. Molecular-barcoded quantitative 5'-RACE produced these TCR beta libraries. TCRdb fed the 5' RACE reads into MiXCR, producing one record per CDR3 protein. This table holds hundreds of thousands of distinct CDR3 sequences, roughly 32% found once. The V gene's germline CDR1 is SGHAT and CDR2 FQDESV (reference sequence). This CDR3 region has 19 residues. Trimming at V came to 4 bases and at J to 0 bases, leaving 11 bases not matched to a gene. Points from the study as a whole: Disease-linked clones had a CD8+ phenotype and relatively low frequency in peripheral blood. In ankylosing spondylitis patients, matched synovial fluid reportedly showed significant enrichment of disease-linked clones. Seemingly characteristic of ankylosing spondylitis blood was a TCR beta motif consisting of several highly homologous variants.

A word on this clonotype: The antigen remains unidentified.

The V gene is TRBV11-1, the J gene TRBJ2-2; 10 positions agree with TRBD1. The sequence derives from a male donor with ankylosing spondylitis or in good health (not recorded which). Sample: blood, either unsorted or a sorted T cell fraction (not recorded which). The CDR3 spells CASSSGTGAPFANTGELFF. Here the CDR3 DNA reads TGTGCCAGCAGCTCCGGGACAGGGGCACCGTTCGCGAACACCGGGGAGCTGTTTTTT.